The 5 T cell receptor beta chains in this list originate from one sample, sequenced in a study of early T cells in non-severe SARS-CoV-2 infection. TCRdb called the 5' RACE reads again in MiXCR, with one record for every CDR3 protein. The repertoire holds approximately 50,000 distinct CDR3 sequences, with around 12% as singletons. Sequences were derived from whole blood, sampled at baseline. The origin of the receptors is an adult who was a healthcare worker with PCR-confirmed SARS-CoV-2 infection or an uninfected control (not recorded which).

The chain carries TRBV18 and TRBJ2-6; D remains ambiguous. Trimming took 3 bases from V and 1 from J, leaving 7 bases between them. In germline, CDR1 is KGHSH, CDR2 LQKENI. The CDR3 runs 15 residues. The CDR3 sequence: CASSPGVSGANVLTF. CDR3 in DNA: TGTGCCAGCTCACCCGGAGTGTCTGGGGCCAACGTCCTGACTTTC.

The table lists this clonotype with many counts. This rearrangement joins TRBV27 to TRBJ2-1; TRBD2 agrees at 7 bases. The CDR3 consists of 13 residues. Germline V gene lookup returns CDR1 MNHEY and CDR2 SMNVEV (reference sequence). V was pared by 8 bases and J by 8 bases, with 9 bases of the junction left unmatched. CDR3 residues: CASRDYVADEQFF. CDR3 in DNA: TGTGCCAGCCGGGACTACGTAGCCGATGAGCAGTTCTTC.

This clonotype came up many times. This chain joins TRBV9 and TRBJ2-7; D gene ambiguous. CDR3 size: 13 residues. From germline, CDR1 is SGDLS and CDR2 YYNGEE. Trimming cost V 4 bases and J 6 bases, with 14 bases left between them. The CDR3 spells CASSPDPSPEQYF. CDR3 in DNA: TGTGCCAGCAGCCCGGACCCGTCGCCCGAGCAGTACTTC.

The table lists this clonotype with many counts. The gene calls are TRBV29-1 and TRBJ2-7, with D hard to call. The germline gives CDR1 SQVTM, CDR2 ANQGSEA. V was shortened by 4 bases and J by 9 bases, with 22 bases between the two germline ends. The CDR3 runs 14 residues. CDR3 sequence reads: CSVGTRPPLLVQYF. The CDR3 nucleotides read TGCAGCGTTGGGACGAGACCGCCTCTGCTTGTGCAGTACTTC.

This clonotype was seen at least ten times. This chain links TRBV28 with TRBJ2-1; the D is unclear. Trimming removed 5 bases from V and 7 bases from J, with 15 bases in between. The CDR3 consists of 14 residues. CDR1 and CDR2 from the germline V gene are MDHEN and SYDVKM. Here the CDR3 DNA reads TGTGCCAGCAGTGAATCAGAGGTCCCTAATGAGCAGTTCTTC. The encoded protein is CASSESEVPNEQFF.